These 7 T cell receptor beta chains came from one sample sequenced in a study of T cell responses to AZD1222 COVID-19 vaccine. Libraries were prepared by immunoSEQ multiplex PCR; TCRdb keeps only in-frame clonotypes and omits some of them. The profile shows some 80,000 clones, 60% to 85% of them singletons. The source material was peripheral blood, sampled 28 days after the second dose of the MenACWY control vaccine. The receptors stem from an adult who received the MenACWY meningococcal vaccine as a control.

This clone was seen a handful of times. J is TRBJ2-1 and V is TRBV11-2, with 7 bases aligning to TRBD2. V lost 6 bases and J lost 10; bases outside the gene matches: 12. In germline, CDR1 is SGHAT, CDR2 FQNNGV. This CDR3 has 14 residues. For the CDR3, the DNA is TGTGCCAGCAGTCCGGGGAGGGGTTCGACCGAGCAGTTCTTC. Its protein is CASSPGRGSTEQFF.

The chain employs TRBV11-2 and TRBJ1-4; a possible D gene is TRBD1 (5 bases). Trimming stripped 0 bases from V and 10 bases from J, with 12 bases between. Germline-derived CDR1 and CDR2 are SGHAT and FQNNGV. CDR3 length: 14 residues. The CDR3 spells CASSLEGPQGKLFF. In nucleotides, the CDR3 is TGTGCCAGCAGCTTAGAGGGGCCCCAGGGAAAACTGTTTTTT.

V is TRBV2 and J is TRBJ1-5; D is unclear. CDR1 is SNHLY, CDR2 FYNNEI, per germline. The V gene lost 3 bases and the J gene lost 0 bases, with 3 bases spanning the gap. The CDR3 spans 13 residues. As DNA, the CDR3 is TGTGCCAGCAGTGATGATAGCAATCAGCCCCAGCATTTT. Amino acid sequence: CASSDDSNQPQHF.

The chain recombines TRBV2 with TRBJ1-1, with D hard to call. The CDR3 extends over 15 amino acids. Per germline, CDR1 SNHLY and CDR2 FYNNEI. V shed 2 bases and J shed 1 base, with 11 bases lying between them. For the CDR3, the DNA is TGTGCCAGCAGTGAAACCCGACAAGAGAACACTGAAGCTTTCTTT. It translates to CASSETRQENTEAFF.

The rearrangement uses TRBV3-1 (or the pseudogene TRBV3-2) and TRBJ2-3; D may correspond to TRBD1 or TRBD2 (6 bases each). Germline V gene lookup returns CDR1 LGHDT and CDR2 YNNKEL (reference sequence). The CDR3 sequence is 14 residues long. V was cut by 4 bases and J by 6 bases, with 14 bases left in between. CDR3 nucleotide sequence: TGTGCCAGCAGCCTCCGAACAGGGAGGGATACGCAGTATTTT. Protein product: CASSLRTGRDTQYF.

There are a few counts of this clone. This chain uses TRBV9 with TRBJ1-2; 10 bases are a match to TRBD1. CDR3 size: 19 residues. Trimming cost V 0 bases and J 3 bases; bases outside gene matches: 14. Germline CDR1 and CDR2: SGDLS and YYNGEE. CDR3 amino acids: CASSVAPTTGTGADYGYTF. The CDR3 nucleotides read TGTGCCAGCAGCGTAGCTCCTACCACCGGGACAGGGGCCGACTATGGCTACACCTTC.

CDR3 nucleotide sequence: TGTGCCAGCAGTTCCGGGGTGGGGCAGTTCTTC. Translating it yields CASSSGVGQFF. This chain uses TRBV5-8 with TRBJ2-1; D may be TRBD2 (5 bases). This CDR3 contains 11 residues. The germline CDR1 and CDR2 sequences are SGHTS and YDEGEE. The ends were cut back, 5 bases at V and 12 bases at J, with 12 bases in the middle.